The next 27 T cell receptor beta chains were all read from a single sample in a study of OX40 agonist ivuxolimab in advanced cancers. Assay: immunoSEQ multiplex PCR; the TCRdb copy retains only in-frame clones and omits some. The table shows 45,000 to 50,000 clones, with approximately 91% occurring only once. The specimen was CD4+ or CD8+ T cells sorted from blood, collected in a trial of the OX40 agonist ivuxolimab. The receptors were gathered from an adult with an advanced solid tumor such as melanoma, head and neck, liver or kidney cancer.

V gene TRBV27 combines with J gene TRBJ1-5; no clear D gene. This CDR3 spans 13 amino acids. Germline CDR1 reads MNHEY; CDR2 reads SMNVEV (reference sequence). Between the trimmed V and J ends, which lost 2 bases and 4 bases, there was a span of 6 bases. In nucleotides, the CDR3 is TGTGCCAGCAGTTTAAGTGAAAATCAGCCCCAGCATTTT. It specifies CASSLSENQPQHF.

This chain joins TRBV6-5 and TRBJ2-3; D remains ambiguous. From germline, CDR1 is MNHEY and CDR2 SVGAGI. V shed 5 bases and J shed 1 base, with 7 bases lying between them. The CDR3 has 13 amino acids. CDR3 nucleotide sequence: TGTGCCAGCAGTCCTATGGGCACAGATACGCAGTATTTT. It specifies CASSPMGTDTQYF.

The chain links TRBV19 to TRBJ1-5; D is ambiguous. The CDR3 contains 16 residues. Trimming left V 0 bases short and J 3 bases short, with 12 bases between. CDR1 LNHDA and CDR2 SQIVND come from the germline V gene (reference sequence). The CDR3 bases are TGTGCCAGTAGTATAGAGTTGGTCAGCCTCAATCAGCCCCAGCATTTT. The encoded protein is CASSIELVSLNQPQHF. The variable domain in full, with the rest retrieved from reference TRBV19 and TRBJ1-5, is DGGITQSPKYLFRKEGQNVTLSCEQNLNHDAMYWYRQDPGQGLRLIYYSQIVNDFQKGDIAEGYSVSREKKESFPLTVTSAQKNPTAFYLCASSIELVSLNQPQHFGDGTRLSIL.

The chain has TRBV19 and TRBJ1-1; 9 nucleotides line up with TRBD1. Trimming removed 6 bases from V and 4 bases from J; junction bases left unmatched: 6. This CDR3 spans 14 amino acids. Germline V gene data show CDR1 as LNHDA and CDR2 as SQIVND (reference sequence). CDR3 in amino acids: CASREQGAGTEAFF. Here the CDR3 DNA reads TGTGCCAGTAGGGAACAGGGGGCGGGCACTGAAGCTTTCTTT.

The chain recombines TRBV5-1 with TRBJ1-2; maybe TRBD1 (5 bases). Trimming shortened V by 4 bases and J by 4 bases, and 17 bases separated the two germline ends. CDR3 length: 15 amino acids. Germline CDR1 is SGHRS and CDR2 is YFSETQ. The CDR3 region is CASSPGSGGTYGYTF. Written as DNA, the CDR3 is TGCGCCAGCAGCCCGGGGTCGGGGGGGACCTATGGCTACACCTTC.

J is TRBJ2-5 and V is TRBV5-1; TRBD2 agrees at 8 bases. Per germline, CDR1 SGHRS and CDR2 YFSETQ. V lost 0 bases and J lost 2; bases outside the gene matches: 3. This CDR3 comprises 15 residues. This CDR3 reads CASSLVSGEQETQYF. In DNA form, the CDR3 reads TGCGCCAGCAGCTTGGTTAGCGGGGAACAAGAGACCCAGTACTTC.

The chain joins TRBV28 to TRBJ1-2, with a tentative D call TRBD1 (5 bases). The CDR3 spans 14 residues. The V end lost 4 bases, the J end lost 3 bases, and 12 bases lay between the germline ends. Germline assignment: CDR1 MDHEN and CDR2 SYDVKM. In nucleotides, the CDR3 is TGTGCCAGCAGTTCTGTAGGGACCCACTATGGCTACACCTTC. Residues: CASSSVGTHYGYTF.

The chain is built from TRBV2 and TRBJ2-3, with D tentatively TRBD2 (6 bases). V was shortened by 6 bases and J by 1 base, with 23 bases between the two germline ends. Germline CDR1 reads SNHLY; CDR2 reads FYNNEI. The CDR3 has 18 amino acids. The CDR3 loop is CASRAPGGAGGGTDTQYF. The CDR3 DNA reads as TGTGCCAGCAGGGCCCCCGGGGGAGCGGGTGGAGGCACAGATACGCAGTATTTT.

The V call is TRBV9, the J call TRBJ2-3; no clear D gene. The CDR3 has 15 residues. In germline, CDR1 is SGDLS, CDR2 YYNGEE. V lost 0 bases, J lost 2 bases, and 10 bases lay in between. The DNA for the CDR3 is TGTGCCAGCAGCGTAGTTGCGGCCACCACAGATACGCAGTATTTT. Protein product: CASSVVAATTDTQYF.

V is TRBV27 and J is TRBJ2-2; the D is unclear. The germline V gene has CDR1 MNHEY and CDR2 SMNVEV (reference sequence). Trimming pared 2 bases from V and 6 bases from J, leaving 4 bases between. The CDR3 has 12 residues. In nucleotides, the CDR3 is TGTGCCAGCAGTTTACTGGCCGGGGAGCTGTTTTTT. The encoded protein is CASSLLAGELFF.

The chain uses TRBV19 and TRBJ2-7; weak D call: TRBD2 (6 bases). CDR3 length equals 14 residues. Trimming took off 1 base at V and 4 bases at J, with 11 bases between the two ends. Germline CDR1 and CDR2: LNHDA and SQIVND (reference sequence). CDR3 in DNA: TGTGCCAGTAGTATAGCGGGAGTCGGATACGAGCAGTACTTC. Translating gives CASSIAGVGYEQYF.

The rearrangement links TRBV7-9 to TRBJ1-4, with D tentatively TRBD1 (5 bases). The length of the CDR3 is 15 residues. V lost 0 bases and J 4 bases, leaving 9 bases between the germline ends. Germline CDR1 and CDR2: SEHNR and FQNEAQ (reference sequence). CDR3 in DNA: TGTGCCAGCAGCTTAGCCGGGGGTCTTAATGAAAAACTGTTTTTT. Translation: CASSLAGGLNEKLFF.

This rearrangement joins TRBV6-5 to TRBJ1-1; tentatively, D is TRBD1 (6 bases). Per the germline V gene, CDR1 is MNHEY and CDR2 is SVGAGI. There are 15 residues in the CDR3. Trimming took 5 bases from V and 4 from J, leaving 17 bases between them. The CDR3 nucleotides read TGTGCCAGCAGTATAGCAGGGGCGATGAGCACTGAAGCTTTCTTT. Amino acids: CASSIAGAMSTEAFF.

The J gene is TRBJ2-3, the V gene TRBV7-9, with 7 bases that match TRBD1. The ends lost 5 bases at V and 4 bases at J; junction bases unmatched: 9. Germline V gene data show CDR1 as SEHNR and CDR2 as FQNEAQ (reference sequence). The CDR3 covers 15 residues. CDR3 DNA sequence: TGTGCCAGCAGCCCGAGACAGGGTTCCCCAGATACGCAGTATTTT. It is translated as CASSPRQGSPDTQYF. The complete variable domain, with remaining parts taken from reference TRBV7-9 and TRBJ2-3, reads DTGVSQNPRHKITKRGQNVTFRCDPISEHNRLYWYRQTLGQGPEFLTYFQNEAQLEKSRLLSDRFSAERPKGSFSTLEIQRTEQGDSAMYLCASSPRQGSPDTQYFGPGTRLTVL.

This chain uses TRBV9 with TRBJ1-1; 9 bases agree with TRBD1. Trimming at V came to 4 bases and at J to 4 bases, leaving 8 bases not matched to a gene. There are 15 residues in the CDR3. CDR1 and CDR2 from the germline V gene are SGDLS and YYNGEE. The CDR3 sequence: CASSFTGTGSTEAFF. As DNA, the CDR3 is TGTGCCAGCAGCTTCACCGGGACAGGGTCCACTGAAGCTTTCTTT.

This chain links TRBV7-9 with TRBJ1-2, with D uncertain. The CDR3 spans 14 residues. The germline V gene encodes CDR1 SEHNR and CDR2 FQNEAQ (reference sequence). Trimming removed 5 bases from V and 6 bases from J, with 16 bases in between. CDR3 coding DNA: TGTGCCAGCAGCACACCTCAAAGGAGGGATGGCTACACCTTC. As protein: CASSTPQRRDGYTF.

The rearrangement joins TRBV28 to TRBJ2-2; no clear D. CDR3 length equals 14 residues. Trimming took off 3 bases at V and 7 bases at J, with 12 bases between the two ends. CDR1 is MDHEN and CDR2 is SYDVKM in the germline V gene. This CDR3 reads CASSFTQVGGELFF. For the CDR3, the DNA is TGTGCCAGCAGTTTCACTCAGGTCGGCGGGGAGCTGTTTTTT.

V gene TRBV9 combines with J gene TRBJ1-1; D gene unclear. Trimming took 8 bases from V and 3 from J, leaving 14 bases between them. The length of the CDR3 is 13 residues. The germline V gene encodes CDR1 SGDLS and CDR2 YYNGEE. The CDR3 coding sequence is TGTGCCAGATCCCCGGTCCTGGACACTGAAGCTTTCTTT. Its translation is CARSPVLDTEAFF.

The CDR3 spells CASSVERGLYQETQYF. The CDR3 coding sequence is TGTGCCAGCAGCGTAGAAAGGGGGCTATACCAAGAGACCCAGTACTTC. The chain recombines TRBV7-9 with TRBJ2-5, with TRBD1 matching 7 bases. With 5 bases clipped from V and 0 bases from J, the junction kept 9 bases outside the gene matches. The germline V gene has CDR1 SEHNR and CDR2 FQNEAQ (reference sequence). This CDR3 is built from 16 residues.

The chain's CDR3 is CASSLSLNGQGYGYTF. In DNA form, the CDR3 reads TGTGCCAGCAGTTTATCTTTAAACGGACAGGGGTATGGCTACACCTTC. The chain is built from TRBV28 and TRBJ1-2; 9 nucleotides match TRBD1. The CDR3 sequence is 16 residues long. The germline V gene has CDR1 MDHEN and CDR2 SYDVKM. With V trimmed by 1 base and J by 5 bases, 8 bases remained unmatched.

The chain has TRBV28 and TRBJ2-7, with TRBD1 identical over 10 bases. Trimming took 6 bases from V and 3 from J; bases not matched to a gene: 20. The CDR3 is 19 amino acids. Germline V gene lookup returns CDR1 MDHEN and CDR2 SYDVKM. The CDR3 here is CASSVPPPGQGTKSYEQYF. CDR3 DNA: TGTGCCAGCAGCGTCCCCCCTCCGGGACAGGGGACCAAAAGCTACGAGCAGTACTTC.

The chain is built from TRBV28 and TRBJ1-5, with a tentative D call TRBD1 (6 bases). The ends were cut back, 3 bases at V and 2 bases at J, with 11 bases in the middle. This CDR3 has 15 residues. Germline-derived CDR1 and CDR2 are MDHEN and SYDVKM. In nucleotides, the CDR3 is TGTGCCAGCAGTTTCGAGGGGGACGGCAATCAGCCCCAGCATTTT. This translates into CASSFEGDGNQPQHF.

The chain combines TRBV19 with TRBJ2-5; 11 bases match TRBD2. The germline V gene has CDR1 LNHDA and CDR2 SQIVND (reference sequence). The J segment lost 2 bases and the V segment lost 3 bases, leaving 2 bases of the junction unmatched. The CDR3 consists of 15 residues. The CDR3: CASSITSGGQETQYF. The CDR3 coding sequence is TGTGCCAGTAGTATTACTAGCGGGGGACAAGAGACCCAGTACTTC.

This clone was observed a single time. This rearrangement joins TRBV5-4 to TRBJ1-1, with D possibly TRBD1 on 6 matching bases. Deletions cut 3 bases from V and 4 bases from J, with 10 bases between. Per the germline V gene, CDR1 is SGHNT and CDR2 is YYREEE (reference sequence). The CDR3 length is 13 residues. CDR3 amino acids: CASSSRDTTEAFF. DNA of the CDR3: TGTGCCAGCAGCTCACGGGACACCACTGAAGCTTTCTTT.

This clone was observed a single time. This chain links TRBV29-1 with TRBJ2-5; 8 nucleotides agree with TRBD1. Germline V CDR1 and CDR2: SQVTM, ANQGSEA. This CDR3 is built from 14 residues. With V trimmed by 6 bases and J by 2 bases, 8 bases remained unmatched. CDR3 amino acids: CSVAGGPGQETQYF. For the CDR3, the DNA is TGCAGCGTCGCAGGGGGCCCGGGTCAAGAGACCCAGTACTTC.

The CDR3 protein is CASIAPTYEQYF. For the CDR3, the DNA is TGTGCCAGCATAGCGCCAACCTACGAGCAGTACTTC. The genes are TRBV6-5 and TRBJ2-7, with D perhaps TRBD2 (5 bases). Trimming took off 7 bases at V and 2 bases at J, with 9 bases between the two ends. The CDR3 has 12 residues. Germline CDR1 reads MNHEY; CDR2 reads SVGAGI.

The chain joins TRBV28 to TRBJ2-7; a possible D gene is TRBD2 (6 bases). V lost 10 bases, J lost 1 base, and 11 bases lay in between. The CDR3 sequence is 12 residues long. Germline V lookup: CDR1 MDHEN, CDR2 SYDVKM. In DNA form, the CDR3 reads TGTGCCACCGGGGGACCTTCCTACGAGCAGTACTTC. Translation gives CATGGPSYEQYF.